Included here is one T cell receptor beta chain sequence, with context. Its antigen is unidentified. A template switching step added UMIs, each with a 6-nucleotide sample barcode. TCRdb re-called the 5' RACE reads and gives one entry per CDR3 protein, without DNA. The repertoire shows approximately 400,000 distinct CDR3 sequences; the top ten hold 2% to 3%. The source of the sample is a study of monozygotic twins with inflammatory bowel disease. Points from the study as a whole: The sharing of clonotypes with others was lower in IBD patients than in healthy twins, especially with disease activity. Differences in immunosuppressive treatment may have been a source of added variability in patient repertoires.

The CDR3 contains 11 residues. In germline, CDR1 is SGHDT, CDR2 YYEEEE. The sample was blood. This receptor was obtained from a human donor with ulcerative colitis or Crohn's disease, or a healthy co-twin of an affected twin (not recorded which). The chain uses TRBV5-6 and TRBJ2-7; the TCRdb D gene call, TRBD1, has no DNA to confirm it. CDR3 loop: CASSRQGEQYF.